The next 18 T cell receptor beta chains were all read from a single sample in a study of blood T cell repertoires in COVID-19. Repertoires were generated with immunoSEQ multiplex PCR, while TCRdb's copy carries only in-frame clones and drops some. This table holds tens of thousands of clones, 85% found once. The sample consisted of peripheral blood. All receptors derive from a man between 60 and 75 years old with acute or convalescent COVID-19.

The chain carries TRBV10-3 and TRBJ2-2; tentatively, D is TRBD2 (6 bases). Germline loops: CDR1 ENHRY, CDR2 SYGVKD. Trimming left V 10 bases short and J 7 bases short, with 13 bases between. The CDR3 is made up of 12 amino acids. For the CDR3, the DNA is TGTGCCACCCGGGTAGCGGACGGGGAGCTGTTTTTT. It yields the protein CATRVADGELFF.

This clone was seen just once. V usage is TRBV6-5 and J usage is TRBJ1-1, with 8 bases aligning to TRBD1. The CDR3 runs to 13 residues. Germline CDR1 reads MNHEY; CDR2 reads SVGAGI. V shed 5 bases and J 5 bases; nucleotides not matched to a gene: 4. This CDR3 is CASSQGAWTEAFF. The CDR3, as DNA: TGTGCCAGCAGTCAGGGGGCCTGGACTGAAGCTTTCTTT.

This chain connects TRBV18 to TRBJ1-5; 7 bases are a match to TRBD1. The V segment lost 3 bases and the J segment 0 bases; nucleotides outside the gene matches: 5. Germline V lookup: CDR1 KGHSH, CDR2 LQKENI. The CDR3 is 16 amino acids. CDR3 nucleotides: TGTGCCAGCTCACCGTGGGACAGCTATAGCAATCAGCCCCAGCATTTT. It specifies CASSPWDSYSNQPQHF. The full variable domain, in which reference TRBV18 and TRBJ1-5 provide the parts outside the CDR3, is NAGVMQNPRHLVRRRGQEARLRCSPMKGHSHVYWYRQLPEEGLKFMVYLQKENIIDESGMPKERFSAEFPKEGPSILRIQQVVRGDSAAYFCASSPWDSYSNQPQHFGDGTRLSIL.

The V call is TRBV7-6, the J call TRBJ2-2; D is ambiguous. The CDR3 has 16 amino acids. V gave up 5 bases and J gave up 5 bases, with 18 bases separating them. Germline assignment: CDR1 SGHVS and CDR2 FNYEAQ. The CDR3 coding sequence is TGTGCCAGCAGCCCAAACCGGGTCGAGGTAACCGGGGAGCTGTTTTTT. Amino acids: CASSPNRVEVTGELFF.

The chain carries TRBV9 and TRBJ2-7, with TRBD1 matching 9 bases. This CDR3 region has 15 residues. V shed 5 bases and J 5 bases; nucleotides not matched to a gene: 11. Looked up from germline, CDR1 is SGDLS and CDR2 is YYNGEE. This CDR3 is CASSPPQGAQDEQYF. Written as DNA, the CDR3 is TGTGCCAGCAGTCCACCACAGGGGGCGCAGGACGAGCAGTACTTC.

The chain combines TRBV10-3 with TRBJ1-4; D not resolved. This CDR3 has 14 residues. Germline lookup yields CDR1 ENHRY and CDR2 SYGVKD. Between the trimmed V and J ends, which lost 2 bases and 7 bases, there was a span of 11 bases. CDR3 nucleotide sequence: TGTGCCATCAGTGAGGACATCCTCCCTGAAAAACTGTTTTTT. Residues: CAISEDILPEKLFF.

This chain connects TRBV5-1 to TRBJ2-1; 12 nucleotides agree with TRBD2. CDR3 length equals 14 residues. CDR1 and CDR2 (germline): SGHRS, YFSETQ. J was trimmed by 9 bases and V by 6 bases; bases with no gene match: 7. CDR3 protein: CASTPSGRGGEQFF. The CDR3 nucleotides read TGCGCCAGCACCCCTAGCGGGAGGGGGGGTGAGCAGTTCTTC.

This rearrangement joins TRBV13 to TRBJ2-3; D gene unclear. The V gene's germline CDR1 is PRHDT and CDR2 FYEKMQ (reference sequence). The CDR3 is made up of 14 amino acids. V lost 5 bases and J lost 0, with 9 bases in between. In DNA form, the CDR3 reads TGTGCCAGCAGCCGATCGACTAGCACAGATACGCAGTATTTT. It translates to CASSRSTSTDTQYF.

Only a few counts were recorded for this clone. In DNA form, the CDR3 reads TGTGCCTGGAGTCGTATCGGCGCGGGACAGGGGGCTCGGACTTTCGAGACCCAGTACTTC. Its translation: CAWSRIGAGQGARTFETQYF. The V gene is TRBV30, the J gene TRBJ2-5; TRBD1 matches 12 bases. From germline, CDR1 is GTSNPN and CDR2 SVGIG (reference sequence). CDR3 size: 20 residues. The V segment lost 2 bases and the J segment 5 bases; nucleotides outside the gene matches: 21.

The chain employs TRBV7-2 and TRBJ2-7; 10 bases are a match to TRBD2. Germline-derived CDR1 and CDR2 are SGHTA and FQGNSA. After removal of 3 bases from V and 3 bases from J, the junction contained 11 bases not matched to a gene. This CDR3 has 17 amino acids. In DNA form, the CDR3 reads TGTGCCAGCAGCTTCGTTAGCGGGAGGAATATGGGCTACGAGCAGTACTTC. It encodes CASSFVSGRNMGYEQYF.

This clone was counted only a few times. The chain carries TRBV5-4 and TRBJ1-1; D not certain. V lost 3 bases to trimming and J lost 1 base, with 10 bases between them. This CDR3 has 14 residues. Per germline, CDR1 SGHNT and CDR2 YYREEE (reference sequence). CDR3 amino acids: CASSSLSRNTEAFF. The CDR3 bases are TGTGCCAGCAGCTCATTGAGTCGGAACACTGAAGCTTTCTTT.

This clone was seen once. V and J are TRBV29-1 and TRBJ2-3; 11 positions match TRBD2. Germline V gene sequence: CDR1 SQVTM, CDR2 ANQGSEA. The CDR3 sequence is 14 residues long. V was pared by 7 bases and J by 3 bases, with 6 bases of the junction left unmatched. The CDR3 protein is CSAGTSGGTDTQYF. In DNA form, the CDR3 reads TGCAGCGCTGGGACTAGCGGAGGAACAGATACGCAGTATTTT.

This clone rates as medium-sized. The rearrangement links TRBV6-5 to TRBJ1-2; D may be TRBD1 (6 bases). Trimming stripped 7 bases from V and 0 bases from J, with 12 bases between. The CDR3 totals 14 residues. Germline lookup yields CDR1 MNHEY and CDR2 SVGAGI. CDR3: CASTRTGTNYGYTF. CDR3 nucleotides: TGTGCCAGCACCCGAACAGGGACTAACTATGGCTACACCTTC.

This chain's CDR3 is CASSERDRSPTYEQYF. The CDR3 nucleotides are TGTGCCAGCAGTGAGAGGGACAGGAGTCCGACCTACGAGCAGTACTTC. The gene calls are TRBV27 and TRBJ2-7; 8 bases are a match to TRBD1. Looked up from germline, CDR1 is MNHEY and CDR2 is SMNVEV (reference sequence). V shed 5 bases, J shed 2 bases, and the junction held 11 bases outside the gene matches. This CDR3 has 16 residues.

CDR3: CASSPRDSLTRELFF. The CDR3 DNA sequence: TGTGCCAGCAGCCCTCGGGACAGTTTGACCCGGGAGCTGTTTTTT. The chain links TRBV5-8 to TRBJ2-2; TRBD1 agrees at 7 bases. Losses at the gene ends were 4 bases for V and 9 bases for J; bases not matched to a gene: 12. Germline-derived CDR1 and CDR2 are SGHTS and YDEGEE. This CDR3 is 15 amino acids long.

The rearrangement joins TRBV25-1 to TRBJ1-2; maybe TRBD1 (6 bases). CDR1 is MGHDK and CDR2 is SYGVNS in the germline V gene. Between the trimmed V and J ends, which lost 6 bases and 6 bases, there was a span of 14 bases. The CDR3 spans 13 residues. The chain's CDR3 is CASSPTGSNGYTF. The CDR3 bases are TGTGCCAGCAGCCCTACAGGGTCGAATGGCTACACCTTC.

The chain carries TRBV5-4 and TRBJ2-7; TRBD1 matches 8 bases. CDR3 length: 14 amino acids. Germline assignment: CDR1 SGHNT and CDR2 YYREEE (reference sequence). J was trimmed by 3 bases and V by 4 bases; bases with no gene match: 6. CDR3 sequence (DNA): TGTGCCAGCAGCCAAGGACAGGGTATCTACGAGCAGTACTTC. The encoded protein is CASSQGQGIYEQYF.

V usage is TRBV6-5 and J usage is TRBJ2-5; D might be TRBD1 (6 bases). V was shortened by 0 bases and J by 5 bases, with 13 bases between the two germline ends. The CDR3 contains 15 residues. Germline CDR1 and CDR2: MNHEY and SVGAGI. The CDR3 is CASSYSGAPRETQYF. The CDR3 DNA follows: TGTGCCAGCAGTTACTCGGGGGCCCCCCGTGAGACCCAGTACTTC.